The 18 T cell receptor beta chains reported below all come from one sample, sequenced in a study of cytotoxic CD8 clonotypes in ibrutinib-treated CLL. Only in-frame clones appear in the TCRdb table, and some are missing; sequencing was by immunoSEQ multiplex PCR. This table has about 140,000 clones, 80% appearing once. The material sequenced was PBMCs, taken after 36 months of ibrutinib treatment. These receptors all come from a human donor with chronic lymphocytic leukemia.

This rearrangement joins TRBV11-2 to TRBJ1-6, with 7 bases aligning to TRBD1. The CDR3 loop spans 18 amino acids. In germline, CDR1 is SGHAT, CDR2 FQNNGV. J lost 0 bases, V lost 1 base, and 6 bases had no gene match. CDR3 nucleotide sequence: TGTGCCAGCAGCTTAGTCGCGACAGGGAGCTCCTATAATTCACCCCTCCACTTT. This translates into CASSLVATGSSYNSPLHF.

This clone appeared a few times. The J gene is TRBJ1-1, the V gene TRBV30, with D possibly being TRBD1 (6 bases). Looked up from germline, CDR1 is GTSNPN and CDR2 is SVGIG (reference sequence). Trimming cost V 1 base and J 5 bases, with 17 bases left between them. The CDR3 consists of 15 residues. Here the CDR3 reads CAWSAPRGFLTEAFF. As DNA, the CDR3 is TGTGCCTGGAGTGCCCCCAGGGGATTCTTAACTGAAGCTTTCTTT.

This chain connects TRBV14 to TRBJ2-7; unclear D gene. Looked up from germline, CDR1 is SGHDN and CDR2 is FVKESK. The CDR3 length is 12 residues. V lost 0 bases to trimming and J lost 4 bases, with 4 bases between them. The DNA for the CDR3 is TGTGCCAGCAGCCAAGATGTGTACGAGCAGTACTTC. Translating it yields CASSQDVYEQYF.

This clone was seen a handful of times. The CDR3 here is CASSDPQFSYEQYF. The CDR3 coding sequence is TGTGCCAGCAGTGACCCACAGTTCTCCTACGAGCAGTACTTC. The chain uses TRBV6-1 and TRBJ2-7; D gene ambiguous. Germline loops: CDR1 MNHNS, CDR2 SASEGT. V was clipped by 3 bases and J by 0 bases, with 9 bases between them. The CDR3 contains 14 residues.

The chain joins TRBV6-5 to TRBJ2-7; D is possibly TRBD2 (5 bases). V lost 8 bases and J 9 bases, leaving 14 bases between the germline ends. This CDR3 region has 11 residues. CDR1 is MNHEY and CDR2 is SVGAGI in the germline V gene. The CDR3 DNA reads as TGTGCCAGCGGCGGGTGGGAGCGGCAGTACTTC. It translates to CASGGWERQYF.

V gene TRBV19 combines with J gene TRBJ1-1; 8 bases are a match to TRBD1. The CDR3 totals 15 residues. Unmatched junction bases numbered 9, after V lost 3 bases and J lost 6 bases. The germline gives CDR1 LNHDA, CDR2 SQIVND (reference sequence). Written as DNA, the CDR3 is TGTGCCAGTAGTATCGGACAGGGCCACTTACCTGAAGCTTTCTTT. As protein: CASSIGQGHLPEAFF.

The chain employs TRBV2 and TRBJ1-2, with 11 positions matching TRBD1. With V trimmed by 7 bases and J by 8 bases, 9 bases remained unmatched. The germline gives CDR1 SNHLY, CDR2 FYNNEI. The CDR3 spans 14 residues. The CDR3: CASNLDRGPRGYTF. The DNA for the CDR3 is TGTGCCAGCAACCTGGACAGGGGGCCTAGAGGCTACACCTTC.

The gene calls are TRBV5-4 and TRBJ2-1, with D uncertain. V shed 4 bases and J shed 3 bases, with 11 bases lying between them. CDR1 SGHNT and CDR2 YYREEE come from the germline V gene (reference sequence). The CDR3 has 14 amino acids. CDR3 sequence (DNA): TGTGCCAGCAGCAACCTGAACAGCTACAATGAGCAGTTCTTC. This sequence encodes CASSNLNSYNEQFF.

The chain has TRBV30 and TRBJ1-3; TRBD1 might be the D (6 bases). Trimming removed 8 bases at V and 1 base at J, with 12 bases between. The length of the CDR3 is 13 residues. Germline V gives CDR1 GTSNPN, CDR2 SVGIG (reference sequence). The CDR3 DNA reads TGTGCCCGTCAAACAGGGTCTGGAAACACCATATATTTT. Translation gives CARQTGSGNTIYF.

This chain connects TRBV5-6 to TRBJ1-1, with D possibly being TRBD1 (5 bases). V dropped 2 bases and J dropped 7 bases, with 9 bases sitting between them. Germline V gives CDR1 SGHDT, CDR2 YYEEEE. This CDR3 comprises 12 residues. CDR3 amino acids: CASSLRRGEAFF. Written as DNA, the CDR3 is TGTGCCAGCAGCTTAAGAAGGGGTGAAGCTTTCTTT. The entire variable domain, with the rest obtained from reference TRBV5-6 and TRBJ1-1, is as follows: DAGVTQSPTHLIKTRGQQVTLRCSPKSGHDTVSWYQQALGQGPQFIFQYYEEEERQRGNFPDRFSGHQFPNYSSELNVNALLLGDSALYLCASSLRRGEAFFGQGTRLTVV.

This clone was counted a single time. The chain links TRBV2 to TRBJ2-5, with unresolved D. Germline V lookup: CDR1 SNHLY, CDR2 FYNNEI. Trimming removed 6 bases at V and 3 bases at J, with 8 bases between. CDR3 length: 12 residues. CDR3 in amino acids: CASRGNEETQYF. The CDR3 DNA reads TGTGCCAGCAGGGGGAATGAAGAGACCCAGTACTTC. Full variable domain (rest looked up from reference TRBV2 and TRBJ2-5): EPEVTQTPSHQVTQMGQEVILRCVPISNHLYFYWYRQILGQKVEFLVSFYNNEISEKSEIFDDQFSVERPDGSNFTLKIRSTKLEDSAMYFCASRGNEETQYFGPGTRLLVL.

The genes are TRBV2 and TRBJ1-6; the D gene is possibly TRBD1 (5 bases). The CDR3 has 13 amino acids. With 3 bases removed from V and 9 bases from J, the gap between germline ends came to 9 bases. Germline V gives CDR1 SNHLY, CDR2 FYNNEI. The CDR3 spells CASSDSGFSPLHF. In DNA, the CDR3 is TGTGCCAGCAGTGATTCAGGGTTTTCACCCCTCCACTTT.

This clone showed up just once. The chain employs TRBV2 and TRBJ2-1; the match to TRBD1 covers 10 bases. Germline V CDR1 and CDR2: SNHLY, FYNNEI. J gave up 7 bases and V 3 bases, and 9 bases lay outside the gene matches. CDR3 length equals 16 residues. CDR3 sequence reads: CASSDMGQGLVNEQFF. DNA of the CDR3: TGTGCCAGCAGTGATATGGGACAGGGGTTAGTGAATGAGCAGTTCTTC.

Comments on this clone: One end of the junction fails to match germline, which may point to a read error. The gene calls are TRBV18 and TRBJ1-3, with 7 bases identical to TRBD1. The CDR3 contains 13 residues. In germline, CDR1 is KGHSH, CDR2 LQKENI. CDR3 sequence (DNA): TGTGCCAGCTCACCAAACCCAGGCAGGGGGTATCATTTT. This gives the protein CASSPNPGRGYHF. The full variable domain, completed using reference TRBV18 and TRBJ1-3, is NAGVMQNPRHLVRRRGQEARLRCSPMKGHSHVYWYRQLPEEGLKFMVYLQKENIIDESGMPKERFSAEFPKEGPSILRIQQVVRGDSAAYFCASSPNPGRGYHFGEGSWLTVV.

The genes are TRBV30 and TRBJ1-1, with D perhaps matching TRBD1 (5 bases). The V gene's germline CDR1 is GTSNPN and CDR2 SVGIG (reference sequence). This CDR3 comprises 11 residues. V lost 7 bases, J lost 3 bases, and 9 bases lay in between. The CDR3: CASRGYTEAFF. CDR3 in DNA: TGTGCCTCAAGGGGATACACTGAAGCTTTCTTT.

This rearrangement joins TRBV6-5 to TRBJ2-7; D is possibly TRBD2 (6 bases). The V gene lost 2 bases and the J gene lost 0 bases, with 11 bases spanning the gap. CDR1 and CDR2 from the germline V gene are MNHEY and SVGAGI. The CDR3 spans 15 residues. CDR3 bases: TGTGCCAGCAGTTACGTGGGAGGCGGCTCCTACGAGCAGTACTTC. Protein sequence: CASSYVGGGSYEQYF.

The rearrangement joins TRBV10-1 to TRBJ2-2; 7 nucleotides match TRBD1. V trimming: 3 bases; J trimming: 2 bases; junction bases outside the gene matches: 9. The CDR3 consists of 17 residues. CDR1 and CDR2 (germline): WNHNN, SYGVQD (reference sequence). The CDR3 bases are TGCGCCAGCAGTGATCTCCACAGGGGTGGCAACACCGGGGAGCTGTTTTTT. Its translation is CASSDLHRGGNTGELFF.

This chain links TRBV18 with TRBJ2-5; weak D call: TRBD1 (6 bases). The J call is uncertain, as TRBJ2-7 better fits the DNA end. Germline V gene data show CDR1 as KGHSH and CDR2 as LQKENI. The CDR3 contains 13 residues. The CDR3 nucleotides are TGTGCCAGCTCATCCCAACAGGGACGCGAGCAGTACTTC. Translation gives CASSSQQGREQYF.